The present T cell receptor (beta chain) was sequenced within a study of T-cell memory formation after mild COVID-19. One entry per CDR3 protein results from TCRdb running MiXCR on the 5' RACE reads. The table lists around 530,000 distinct CDR3 sequences, about a fifth of them singletons. The receptor's source is an adult woman who had mild COVID-19 (a few samples of this study predate the infection). Cell type and time point are not known. Sequences were obtained from PBMCs or a T cell subset sorted from them (not recorded which).

The CDR3 spells CASRSTSGSYNEQFF. CDR3 DNA sequence: TGTGCCAGCAGATCGACTAGCGGCTCCTACAATGAGCAGTTCTTC. The chain combines TRBV7-8 with TRBJ2-1; 9 nucleotides match TRBD2. The CDR3 is made up of 15 amino acids. V was pared by 6 bases and J by 0 bases, with 3 bases of the junction left unmatched. Germline CDR1 is SGHVS and CDR2 is FQNEAQ.